This T cell receptor (beta chain) is drawn from a study of monozygotic twins with inflammatory bowel disease. Findings and limits, study-wide: Distinction of different T cell subtypes was not possible.

Via template switching, UMIs carrying a 6-nucleotide sample barcode were introduced. One entry per CDR3 protein, without DNA, is what TCRdb gives after re-calling the 5' RACE reads. The record lists roughly 120,000 distinct CDR3 sequences, of which the ten most abundant hold over 10%. A remark on this clonotype: Its matching antigen is unknown.

The draw for each donor consisted of a single 2.5 ml blood sample. Sequenced material: blood. The source of this sequence is a human donor with ulcerative colitis or Crohn's disease, or a healthy co-twin of an affected twin (not recorded which).

The CDR3 protein is CASSLNRGISGNTIYF. The chain links TRBV7-2 to TRBJ1-3; TCRdb's D call of TRBD1 is untestable without DNA. CDR3 size: 16 residues. Germline CDR1 reads SGHTA; CDR2 reads FQGNSA.